This T cell receptor (beta chain) was sequenced for a study of response to subunit inactivated influenza vaccine. This CDR3 has 17 amino acids. From germline, CDR1 is MDHEN and CDR2 SYDVKM. Trimming cost V 3 bases and J 4 bases, with 21 bases left between them. From the RT-PCR reads, TCRdb called clonotypes with MiXCR, one entry per CDR3 protein. The profile shows 500,000 or so distinct CDR3 sequences, about a tenth of them singletons. The TCR comes from a middle-aged man who received an inactivated influenza vaccine. The chain uses TRBV28 and TRBJ1-1, with D possibly being TRBD1 (6 bases). Specimen: PBMCs from blood, collected 40 to 50 days after vaccination. The CDR3 DNA sequence: TGTGCCAGCAGTTTGGACAAAATGGGGGGGGCTGGCACTGAAGCTTTCTTT. It specifies CASSLDKMGGAGTEAFF.